This TCR beta chain stems from a study of blood T cells in healthy people across ages. V lost 4 bases and J lost 2, with 14 bases in between. Germline V gives CDR1 SNHLY, CDR2 FYNNEI. CDR3 length equals 15 residues. Each donor gave ten milliliters of peripheral blood. Total RNA was isolated from each sample in quantities of at least 5 micrograms. A sample-barcoded 5' primer and a J-beta primer mix were used in a second PCR of roughly 7 to 11 cycles. TCRdb re-derived calls from the 5' RACE reads in MiXCR, one entry per CDR3 protein. The data contain about 290,000 distinct CDR3 sequences, roughly a quarter of them singletons.

The TCR originated in a woman in her 70s in good health. The V gene is TRBV2, the J gene TRBJ2-5; D unclear. Sequences were obtained from blood. CDR3 sequence reads: CASSVDPARQETQYF. CDR3 bases: TGTGCCAGCAGTGTGGACCCAGCCAGACAAGAGACCCAGTACTTC.